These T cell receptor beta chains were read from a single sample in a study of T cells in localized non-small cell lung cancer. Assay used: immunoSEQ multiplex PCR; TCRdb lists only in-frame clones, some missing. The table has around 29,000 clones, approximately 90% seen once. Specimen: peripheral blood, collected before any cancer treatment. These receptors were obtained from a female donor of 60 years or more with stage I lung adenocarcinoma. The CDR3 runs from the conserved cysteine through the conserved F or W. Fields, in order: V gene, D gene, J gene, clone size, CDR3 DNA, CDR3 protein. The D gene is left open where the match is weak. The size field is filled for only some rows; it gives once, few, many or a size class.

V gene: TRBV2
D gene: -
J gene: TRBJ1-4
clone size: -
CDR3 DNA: TGTGCCAGCGAAGAGCAGGTCTTTAGTAAACTGTTTTTT
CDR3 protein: CASEEQVFSKLFF

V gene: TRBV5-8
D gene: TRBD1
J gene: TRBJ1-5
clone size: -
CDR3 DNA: TGTGCCAGCAGCGGGGACAGGAATCAGCCCCAGCATTTT
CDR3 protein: CASSGDRNQPQHF

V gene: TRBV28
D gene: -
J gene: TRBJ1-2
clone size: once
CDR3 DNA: TGTGCCAGCAGTCCAGGGGACACAGAGTATGGCTACACCTTC
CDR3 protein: CASSPGDTEYGYTF

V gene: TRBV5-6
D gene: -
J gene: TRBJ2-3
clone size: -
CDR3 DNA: TGTGCCAGCAGCTTACGTTTACCGACTAATACGCAGTATTTT
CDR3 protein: CASSLRLPTNTQYF

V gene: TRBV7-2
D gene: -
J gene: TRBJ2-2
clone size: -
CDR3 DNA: TGTGCCAGCAGCTTATCGACGCTTACCGGGGAGCTGTTTTTT
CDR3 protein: CASSLSTLTGELFF

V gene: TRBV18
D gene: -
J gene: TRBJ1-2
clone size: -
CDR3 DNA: TGTGCCAGCTCACCAGTGCCAAAAAATGGCTACACCTTC
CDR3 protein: CASSPVPKNGYTF

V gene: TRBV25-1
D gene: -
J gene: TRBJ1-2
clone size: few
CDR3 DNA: TGTGCCAGCAGTGAACGCAGGGGCTCTGGCTACACCTTC
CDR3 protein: CASSERRGSGYTF

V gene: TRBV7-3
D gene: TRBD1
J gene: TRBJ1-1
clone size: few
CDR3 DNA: TGTGCCAGCAGGCCCTTACAGGGGACGGCTTTCTTT
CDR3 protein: CASRPLQGTAFF

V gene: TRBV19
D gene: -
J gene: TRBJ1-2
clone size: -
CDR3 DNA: TGTGCCAGTAGTATTTCTCCAGGGTTGAATTTATATGGCTACACCTTC
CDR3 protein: CASSISPGLNLYGYTF

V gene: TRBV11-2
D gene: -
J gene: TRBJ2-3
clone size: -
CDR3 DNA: TGTGCCAGCAGGATAACTGGGGCAGATACGCAGTATTTT
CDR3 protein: CASRITGADTQYF

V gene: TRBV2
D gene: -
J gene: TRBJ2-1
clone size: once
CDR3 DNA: TGTGCCAGCGAGGGTCGGAATGAGCAGTTCTTC
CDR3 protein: CASEGRNEQFF

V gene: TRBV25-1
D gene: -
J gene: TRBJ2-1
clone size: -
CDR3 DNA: TGTGCCAGCAGTGAATTGACAGTCGTCCGGCAGTTCTTC
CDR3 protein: CASSELTVVRQFF

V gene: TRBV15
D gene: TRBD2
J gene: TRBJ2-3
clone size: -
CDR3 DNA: TGTGCCACCAGCAGACTAGCGGGACGCACAGATACGCAGTATTTT
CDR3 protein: CATSRLAGRTDTQYF

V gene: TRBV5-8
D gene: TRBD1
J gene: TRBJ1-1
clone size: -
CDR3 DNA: TGTGCCAGCAGCTTGACAGGGGAGGTCGCAGCTTTCTTT
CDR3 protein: CASSLTGEVAAFF

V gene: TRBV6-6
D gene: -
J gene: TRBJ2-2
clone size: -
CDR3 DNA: TGTGCCAGCAGTTTCACGGGAGTCACCGGGGAGCTGTTTTTT
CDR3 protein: CASSFTGVTGELFF

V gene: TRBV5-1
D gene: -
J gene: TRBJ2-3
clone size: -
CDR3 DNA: TGCGCCAGCAGCTTGGGTTGGGGCACAGATACGCAGTATTTT
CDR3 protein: CASSLGWGTDTQYF

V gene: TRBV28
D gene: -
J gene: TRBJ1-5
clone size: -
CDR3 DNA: TGTGCCAGCAGTCCCCTCGGGGGGTACCAGCCCCAGCATTTT
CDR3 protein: CASSPLGGYQPQHF

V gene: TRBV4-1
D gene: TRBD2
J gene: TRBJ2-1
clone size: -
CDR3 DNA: TGCGCCAGCAGCCAAGATCGGACTAGCGGGTTCAACAATGAGCAGTTCTTC
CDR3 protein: CASSQDRTSGFNNEQFF

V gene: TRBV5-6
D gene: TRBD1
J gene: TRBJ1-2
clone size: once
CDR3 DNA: TGTGCCAGCAGCCCCGGGACAGGGTACACACCAGCAGGCTATGGCTACACCTTC
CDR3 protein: CASSPGTGYTPAGYGYTF

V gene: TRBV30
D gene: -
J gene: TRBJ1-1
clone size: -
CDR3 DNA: TGTGCCTGGAGCCTCGGGAACACTGAAGCTTTCTTT
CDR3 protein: CAWSLGNTEAFF

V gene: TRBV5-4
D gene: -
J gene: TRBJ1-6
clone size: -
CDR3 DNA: TGTGCCAGCAGCTTAGGCAGGGGTGACTCACCCCTCCACTTT
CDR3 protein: CASSLGRGDSPLHF

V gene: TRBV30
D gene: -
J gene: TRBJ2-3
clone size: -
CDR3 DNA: TGTGCCTGGAGGGGCTCAGGTGGGGGCAGGGATACGCAGTATTTT
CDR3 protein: CAWRGSGGGRDTQYF

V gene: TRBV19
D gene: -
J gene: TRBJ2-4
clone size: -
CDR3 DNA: TGTGCCAGTAGTATAGAGGAGGGGCTGAGGGCCAAAAACATTCAGTACTTC
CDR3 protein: CASSIEEGLRAKNIQYF

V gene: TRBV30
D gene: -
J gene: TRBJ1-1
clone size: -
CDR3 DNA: TGTGCCTGCATACACCGTGGGACTGAAGCTTTCTTT
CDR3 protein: CACIHRGTEAFF

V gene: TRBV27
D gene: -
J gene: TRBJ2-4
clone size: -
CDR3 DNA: TGTGCCAGCAGTACTCTAGCCCTAGCCAAAAACATTCAGTACTTC
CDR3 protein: CASSTLALAKNIQYF

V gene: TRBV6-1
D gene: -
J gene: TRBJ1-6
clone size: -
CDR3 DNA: TGTGCCAGCAGTGGTGTTTGGGGAAATAATTCACCCCTCCACTTT
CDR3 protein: CASSGVWGNNSPLHF

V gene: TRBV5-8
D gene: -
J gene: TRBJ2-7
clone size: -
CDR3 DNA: TGTGCCAGCAGCTTGGGTAGCAACCTCTACGAGCAGTACTTC
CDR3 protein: CASSLGSNLYEQYF

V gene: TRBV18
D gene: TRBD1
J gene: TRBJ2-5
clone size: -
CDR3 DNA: TGTGCCACGATCGGGACAGGGTGGGAGACCCAGTACTTC
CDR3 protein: CATIGTGWETQYF

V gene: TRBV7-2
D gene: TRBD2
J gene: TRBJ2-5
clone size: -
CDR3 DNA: TGTGCCAGCAGCTTATCGTGGCTAGCGGGAGAGACCCAGTACTTC
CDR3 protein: CASSLSWLAGETQYF

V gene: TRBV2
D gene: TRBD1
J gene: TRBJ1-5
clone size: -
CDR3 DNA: TGTGCCAGCAGTTCACAGGGGCGTCAGCCCCAGCATTTT
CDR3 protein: CASSSQGRQPQHF

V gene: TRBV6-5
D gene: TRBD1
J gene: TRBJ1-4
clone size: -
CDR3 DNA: TGTGCCAGCAGTTACTCGACAGGGAGGGGTGAAAAACTGTTTTTT
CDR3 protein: CASSYSTGRGEKLFF

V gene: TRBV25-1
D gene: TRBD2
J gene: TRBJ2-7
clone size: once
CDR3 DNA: TGTGCCAGCAGGGGTAGCGGGAGGTACGAGCAGTACTTC
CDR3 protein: CASRGSGRYEQYF

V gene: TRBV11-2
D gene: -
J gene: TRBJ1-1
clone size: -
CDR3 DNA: TGTGCCAGCAGCGGATTCTCCGGGGAATTGGGACTTGAAGCTTTCTTT
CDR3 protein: CASSGFSGELGLEAFF

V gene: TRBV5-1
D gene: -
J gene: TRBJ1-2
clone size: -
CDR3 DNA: TGCGCCAGCAGCTTGGCCGGGGAAGCTAACTATGGCTACACCTTC
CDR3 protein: CASSLAGEANYGYTF

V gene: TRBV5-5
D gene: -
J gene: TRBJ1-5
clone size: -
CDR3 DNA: TGTGCCAGCAGCCTAACGGCTAGCAATCAGCCCCAGCATTTT
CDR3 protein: CASSLTASNQPQHF

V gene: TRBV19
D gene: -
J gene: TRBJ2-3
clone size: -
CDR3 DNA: TGTGCCAGTAGGAAGGGGCGTTCCAGCACAGATACGCAGTATTTT
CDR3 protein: CASRKGRSSTDTQYF

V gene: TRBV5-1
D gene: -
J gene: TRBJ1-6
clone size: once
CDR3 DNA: TGCGCCAGCACCCTGAATGGGGGGACCTCTGGTTCACCCCTCCACTTT
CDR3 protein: CASTLNGGTSGSPLHF

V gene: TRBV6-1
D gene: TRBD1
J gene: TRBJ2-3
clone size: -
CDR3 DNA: TGTGCCAGCAGTGGAGGGCAGGGGGCACGAACAGATACGCAGTATTTT
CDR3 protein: CASSGGQGARTDTQYF

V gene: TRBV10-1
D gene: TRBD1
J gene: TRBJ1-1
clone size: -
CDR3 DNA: TGCGCCAGCAGGCCGGGGACAGGGCCGGGGACTGAAGCTTTCTTT
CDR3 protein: CASRPGTGPGTEAFF

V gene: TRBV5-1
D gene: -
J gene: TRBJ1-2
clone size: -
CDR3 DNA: TGCGCCAGCAGCTTGGGACAACTTAACTATGGCTACACCTTC
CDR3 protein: CASSLGQLNYGYTF

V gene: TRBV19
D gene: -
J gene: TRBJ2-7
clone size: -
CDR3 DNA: TGTGCCAGTAATTCCGGGCCGGGTACCTACGAGCAGTACTTC
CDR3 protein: CASNSGPGTYEQYF

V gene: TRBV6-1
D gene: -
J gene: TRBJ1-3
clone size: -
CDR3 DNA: TGTGCCAGCTCTTCCGGGACGGTGGGGAACACCATATATTTT
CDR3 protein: CASSSGTVGNTIYF

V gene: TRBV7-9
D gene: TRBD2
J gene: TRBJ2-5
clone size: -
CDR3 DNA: TGTGCCAGCAGCCTTTTCGCCGGGACTACCCTACAAGAGACCCAGTACTTC
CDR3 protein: CASSLFAGTTLQETQYF

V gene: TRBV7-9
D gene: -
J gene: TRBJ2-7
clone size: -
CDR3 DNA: TGTGCCAGCAGGAAAGGATACAGCGCAGACTACGAGCAGTACTTC
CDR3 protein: CASRKGYSADYEQYF

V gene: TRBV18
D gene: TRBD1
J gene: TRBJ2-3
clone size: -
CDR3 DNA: TGTGCCAGCTCACCGGGACAGGTTGGAACAGATACGCAGTATTTT
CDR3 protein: CASSPGQVGTDTQYF

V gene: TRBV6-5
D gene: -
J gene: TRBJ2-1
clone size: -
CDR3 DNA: TGTGCCAGCAGTTACTCGAGGGTCAGGAATGAGCAGTTCTTC
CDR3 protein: CASSYSRVRNEQFF

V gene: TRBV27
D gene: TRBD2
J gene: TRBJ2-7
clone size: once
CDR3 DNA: TGTGCCAGCGGTCCACGGGAGGCATTGTCCTACGAGCAGTACTTC
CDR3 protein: CASGPREALSYEQYF

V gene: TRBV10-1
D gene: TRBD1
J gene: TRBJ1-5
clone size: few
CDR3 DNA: TGCGCCAGCAGTGACCCTGGGACAGATCAGCCCCAGCATTTT
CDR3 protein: CASSDPGTDQPQHF

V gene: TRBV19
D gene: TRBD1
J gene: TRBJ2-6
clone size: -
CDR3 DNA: TGTGCCAGTAGTCCCCGAGGGGGCGCCGGGGCCAACGTCCTGACTTTC
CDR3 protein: CASSPRGGAGANVLTF

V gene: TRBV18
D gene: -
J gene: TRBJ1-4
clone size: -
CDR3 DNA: TGTGCCAGCTCACCAGGGACCAATGAAAAACTGTTTTTT
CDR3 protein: CASSPGTNEKLFF

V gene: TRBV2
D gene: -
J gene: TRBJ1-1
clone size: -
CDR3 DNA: TGTGCCAGCAGGGAAAACCGTGGGAACACTGAAGCTTTCTTT
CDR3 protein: CASRENRGNTEAFF

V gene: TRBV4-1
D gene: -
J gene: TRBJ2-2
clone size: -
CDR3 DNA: TGCGCCAGCAGCCGATCAGGGGGGCCGCGCACCGGGGAGCTGTTTTTT
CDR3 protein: CASSRSGGPRTGELFF

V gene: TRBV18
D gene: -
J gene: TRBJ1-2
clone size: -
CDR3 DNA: TGTGCCAGCTCACCCGGACAGCAGTATGGCTACACCTTC
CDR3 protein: CASSPGQQYGYTF

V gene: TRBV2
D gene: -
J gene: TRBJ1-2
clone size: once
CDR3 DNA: TGTGCCAGCAGGACACGCCAGACAAGTTCGAAAACCTATGGCTACACCTTC
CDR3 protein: CASRTRQTSSKTYGYTF

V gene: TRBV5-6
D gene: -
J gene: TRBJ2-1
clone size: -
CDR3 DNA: TGTGCCAGCAGCCCCGCGGGGCGGGGTGGAAACAATGAGCAGTTCTTC
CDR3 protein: CASSPAGRGGNNEQFF

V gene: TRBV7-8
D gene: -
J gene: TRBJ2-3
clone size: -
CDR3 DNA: TGTGCCAGCAGCTTACCCAGTTCACGCACAGATACGCAGTATTTT
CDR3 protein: CASSLPSSRTDTQYF

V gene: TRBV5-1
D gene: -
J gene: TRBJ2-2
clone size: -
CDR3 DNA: TGCGCCAGCAGCTTGGGTCTTAACACCGGGGAGCTGTTTTTT
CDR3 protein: CASSLGLNTGELFF

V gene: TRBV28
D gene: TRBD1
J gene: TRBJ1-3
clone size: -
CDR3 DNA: TGTGCCAGCAGTTCTGACCGGGACAGGGCAGGAAACACCATATATTTT
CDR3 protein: CASSSDRDRAGNTIYF

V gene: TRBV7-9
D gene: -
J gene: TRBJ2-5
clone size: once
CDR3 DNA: TGTGCCAGCAGCTCAGCGAACAGGCCCCAGTACTTC
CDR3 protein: CASSSANRPQYF

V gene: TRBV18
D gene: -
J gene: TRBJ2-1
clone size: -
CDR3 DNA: TGTGCCAGCTCACCAGGACTAAACAATGAGCAGTTCTTC
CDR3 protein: CASSPGLNNEQFF